Shown below are 20 T cell receptor beta chains from a single sample sequenced in a study of blood T cell repertoires in COVID-19. The assay was immunoSEQ multiplex PCR, and TCRdb's table has in-frame clones only and misses some. The sample includes about 20,000 clones, approximately 90% of them seen just once. The sequenced material came from peripheral blood. These receptors originate from a human donor in a cohort sampled during active COVID-19.

V and J are TRBV30 and TRBJ1-1; D not certain. V lost 1 base, J lost 1 base, and 7 bases lay in between. The CDR3 runs 13 residues. Germline lookup yields CDR1 GTSNPN and CDR2 SVGIG (reference sequence). CDR3 sequence reads: CAWSARENTEAFF. DNA of the CDR3: TGTGCCTGGAGTGCTCGGGAGAACACTGAAGCTTTCTTT. The variable domain in full, completed from reference TRBV30 and TRBJ1-1, reads SQTIHQWPATLVQPVGSPLSLECTVEGTSNPNLYWYRQAAGRGLQLLFYSVGIGQISSEVPQNLSASRPQDRQFILSSKKLLLSDSGFYLCAWSARENTEAFFGQGTRLTVV.

The chain joins TRBV4-1 to TRBJ1-1; TRBD1 matches 10 bases. CDR3 length: 14 amino acids. Germline trimming cut 6 bases from V and 5 bases from J; bases unmatched to any gene: 6. Germline V CDR1 and CDR2: MGHRA, YSYEKL. CDR3 region: CASRGQGGLTEAFF. In nucleotides, the CDR3 is TGCGCCAGCAGAGGACAGGGGGGTTTGACTGAAGCTTTCTTT.

The chain links TRBV5-1 to TRBJ1-2; D is possibly TRBD1 (6 bases). V was clipped by 0 bases and J by 5 bases, with 11 bases between them. Germline assignment: CDR1 SGHRS and CDR2 YFSETQ. The CDR3 is 14 residues long. The CDR3 bases are TGCGCCAGCAGCTTGGACGGACAGACGTATGGCTACACCTTC. Its translation: CASSLDGQTYGYTF.

The gene calls are TRBV9 and TRBJ2-1, with TRBD1 identical over 7 bases. Germline values: CDR1 SGDLS, CDR2 YYNGEE. V lost 7 bases and J lost 3; bases outside the gene matches: 4. The CDR3 consists of 13 residues. The CDR3, as DNA: TGTGCCAGCTCCGGGACAGACTACAATGAGCAGTTCTTC. As protein: CASSGTDYNEQFF.

The chain couples TRBV11-3 to TRBJ2-1; the match to TRBD2 covers 14 bases. CDR1 and CDR2 from the germline V gene are SGHNT and YENEEA. V dropped 5 bases and J dropped 5; count of bases not matched to a gene: 11. The CDR3 runs 18 residues. The CDR3 loop is CASSPGLAGAFLDNEQFF. DNA for the CDR3: TGTGCCAGCAGCCCGGGACTAGCGGGAGCGTTCTTAGACAATGAGCAGTTCTTC. The full variable domain, its missing parts supplied by reference TRBV11-3 and TRBJ2-1, is EAGVVQSPRYKIIEKKQPVAFWCNPISGHNTLYWYLQNLGQGPELLIRYENEEAVDDSQLPKDRFSAERLKGVDSTLKIQPAELGDSAVYLCASSPGLAGAFLDNEQFFGPGTRLTVL.

V is TRBV12-3 or TRBV12-4 and J is TRBJ1-1; D uncertain. Trimming took off 6 bases at V and 1 base at J, with 3 bases between the two ends. The CDR3 extends over 11 amino acids. Here the CDR3 reads CASSRNTEAFF. The CDR3, as DNA: TGTGCCAGCAGCCGGAACACTGAAGCTTTCTTT.

The genes are TRBV7-2 and TRBJ1-6, with 10 bases fitting TRBD1. The J segment lost 8 bases and the V segment lost 3 bases, leaving 4 bases of the junction unmatched. CDR3 size: 15 residues. Germline assignment: CDR1 SGHTA and CDR2 FQGNSA. CDR3 nucleotides: TGTGCCAGCAGCTTTGACAGGGGGCGGGATTCACCCCTCCACTTT. It is translated as CASSFDRGRDSPLHF.

This clone was picked up one time. The chain employs TRBV6-6 and TRBJ2-7, with TRBD1 matching over 8 bases. CDR1 MNHNY and CDR2 SVGAGI come from the germline V gene (reference sequence). This CDR3 has 15 residues. V was pared by 4 bases and J by 2 bases, with 7 bases of the junction left unmatched. As DNA, the CDR3 is TGTGCCAGCAGTTCCTCAGGGGGCCCGCCCTACGAGCAGTACTTC. Its translation is CASSSSGGPPYEQYF.

The chain links TRBV7-6 to TRBJ2-7; 9 bases are a match to TRBD2. This CDR3 region has 15 residues. Germline-derived CDR1 and CDR2 are SGHVS and FNYEAQ. Trimming at V came to 0 bases and at J to 3 bases, leaving 3 bases not matched to a gene. CDR3 protein: CASSLAAGGFYEQYF. In nucleotides, the CDR3 is TGTGCCAGCAGCTTAGCCGCGGGGGGGTTCTACGAGCAGTACTTC.

V usage is TRBV29-1 and J usage is TRBJ1-2; D is unresolved. The germline CDR1 and CDR2 sequences are SQVTM and ANQGSEA. The V end lost 6 bases, the J end lost 0 bases, and 5 bases lay between the germline ends. The CDR3 loop spans 11 amino acids. The CDR3 loop reads CSVNTNYGYTF. Here the CDR3 DNA reads TGCAGCGTCAACACTAACTATGGCTACACCTTC.

This clone was found a few times. The CDR3 loop reads CASRKTGYNEQFF. The CDR3 coding sequence is TGTGCCAGCAGAAAGACTGGGTACAATGAGCAGTTCTTC. This chain connects TRBV6-5 to TRBJ2-1; D call uncertain. The germline V gene encodes CDR1 MNHEY and CDR2 SVGAGI. V was cut by 6 bases and J by 4 bases, with 10 bases left in between. This CDR3 has 13 amino acids.

The chain recombines TRBV7-6 with TRBJ2-7, with 7 bases matching TRBD1. CDR3 length: 15 residues. V dropped 0 bases and J dropped 4; count of bases not matched to a gene: 6. Germline values: CDR1 SGHVS, CDR2 FNYEAQ. CDR3 amino acids: CASSLASRGLYEQYF. The CDR3 coding sequence is TGTGCCAGCAGCTTAGCGAGTAGGGGGCTTTACGAGCAGTACTTC.

This chain connects TRBV30 to TRBJ2-5; weak D call: TRBD2 (6 bases). Trimming left V 2 bases short and J 4 bases short, with 8 bases between. The CDR3 has 12 amino acids. Germline CDR1 is GTSNPN and CDR2 is SVGIG (reference sequence). CDR3 sequence (DNA): TGTGCCTGGAGTATCGGGGGAGAGACCCAGTACTTC. This gives the protein CAWSIGGETQYF.

The rearrangement joins TRBV6-1 to TRBJ1-2; D is perhaps TRBD1 (5 bases). CDR3 size: 16 residues. The germline gives CDR1 MNHNS, CDR2 SASEGT. Trimming pared 1 base from V and 8 bases from J, leaving 20 bases between. CDR3 residues: CASSEDWLIQVRGYTF. In DNA form, the CDR3 reads TGTGCCAGCAGTGAAGATTGGTTGATACAGGTTCGCGGCTACACCTTC.

V gene TRBV5-1 combines with J gene TRBJ1-6, with 7 bases fitting TRBD1. The CDR3 loop spans 14 amino acids. CDR1 is SGHRS, CDR2 YFSETQ, per germline. The V gene end was trimmed by 4 bases and the J gene end by 8 bases; junction bases not matched to a gene: 6. In DNA form, the CDR3 reads TGCGCCAGCAGCCAAGGACAGGTGGATTCACCCCTCCACTTT. Translating it yields CASSQGQVDSPLHF.

The V and J genes are TRBV5-4 and TRBJ1-1; D is possibly TRBD1 (5 bases). Trimming cost V 3 bases and J 1 base, with 10 bases left between them. The CDR3 is 14 residues long. Per germline, CDR1 SGHNT and CDR2 YYREEE (reference sequence). DNA of the CDR3: TGTGCCAGCAGCTCCATGACAGAGAACACTGAAGCTTTCTTT. Translation gives CASSSMTENTEAFF. The full variable domain, rest sourced from reference TRBV5-4 and TRBJ1-1, is ETGVTQSPTHLIKTRGQQVTLRCSSQSGHNTVSWYQQALGQGPQFIFQYYREEENGRGNFPPRFSGLQFPNYSSELNVNALELDDSALYLCASSSMTENTEAFFGQGTRLTVV.

This clone has only a few counts. The J gene is TRBJ2-3, the V gene TRBV5-1; a possible D gene is TRBD2 (6 bases). This CDR3 has 18 amino acids. V was pared by 5 bases and J by 1 base, with 23 bases between. CDR1 is SGHRS, CDR2 YFSETQ, per germline. This CDR3 is CASRTRPGDGAGTDTQYF. In DNA form, the CDR3 reads TGCGCCAGCAGGACTAGACCGGGAGACGGAGCTGGCACAGATACGCAGTATTTT.

The chain has TRBV5-1 and TRBJ2-7; 7 bases are shared with TRBD2. V trimming: 4 bases; J trimming: 2 bases; junction bases outside the gene matches: 9. Germline lookup yields CDR1 SGHRS and CDR2 YFSETQ. The CDR3 is 15 residues long. The CDR3 spells CASSALSSGPYEQYF. CDR3 in DNA: TGCGCCAGCAGCGCTCTGTCTAGCGGACCCTACGAGCAGTACTTC.

V is TRBV4-1 and J is TRBJ2-1, with D perhaps TRBD1 (5 bases). There are 16 residues in the CDR3. Trimming took off 2 bases at V and 6 bases at J, with 17 bases between the two ends. The germline CDR1 and CDR2 sequences are MGHRA and YSYEKL. CDR3 sequence reads: CASSQPYARVFNEQFF. Here the CDR3 DNA reads TGCGCCAGCAGCCAACCCTACGCCAGGGTATTCAATGAGCAGTTCTTC.

This clone was picked up one time. This rearrangement joins TRBV19 to TRBJ2-3; 7 bases are a match to TRBD1. Looked up from germline, CDR1 is LNHDA and CDR2 is SQIVND (reference sequence). Losses at the gene ends were 3 bases for V and 4 bases for J; bases not matched to a gene: 7. CDR3 size: 15 residues. The CDR3 coding sequence is TGTGCCAGTAGTATCGGTCCACAGGGGCCAGATACGCAGTATTTT. Its protein is CASSIGPQGPDTQYF.